The T cell receptor beta chain under discussion was sequenced for a study of T cell responses to AZD1222 COVID-19 vaccine. Whole-study findings and limits: A reported finding is that nearly half of spike-specific TCRs target unmutated variant regions.

CDR3 length: 13 residues. With 2 bases removed from V and 7 bases from J, the gap between germline ends came to 9 bases. Germline V gene data show CDR1 as LGHDT and CDR2 as YNNKEL (reference sequence). Assay used: immunoSEQ multiplex PCR; TCRdb lists only in-frame clones, some missing. The sample lists more than 95,000 clones, around 89% occurring once. With regard to this clone: Antigen specificity is unknown.

This TCR derives from an adult who received the AZD1222 COVID-19 vaccine. The sequencing here drew on peripheral blood, taken 28 days after the second AZD1222 dose. The chain recombines TRBV3-1 (or the pseudogene TRBV3-2) with TRBJ2-1; D remains ambiguous. As DNA, the CDR3 is TGTGCCAGCAGCCAATACTCGTTTAATGAGCAGTTCTTC. Translated, it gives CASSQYSFNEQFF.